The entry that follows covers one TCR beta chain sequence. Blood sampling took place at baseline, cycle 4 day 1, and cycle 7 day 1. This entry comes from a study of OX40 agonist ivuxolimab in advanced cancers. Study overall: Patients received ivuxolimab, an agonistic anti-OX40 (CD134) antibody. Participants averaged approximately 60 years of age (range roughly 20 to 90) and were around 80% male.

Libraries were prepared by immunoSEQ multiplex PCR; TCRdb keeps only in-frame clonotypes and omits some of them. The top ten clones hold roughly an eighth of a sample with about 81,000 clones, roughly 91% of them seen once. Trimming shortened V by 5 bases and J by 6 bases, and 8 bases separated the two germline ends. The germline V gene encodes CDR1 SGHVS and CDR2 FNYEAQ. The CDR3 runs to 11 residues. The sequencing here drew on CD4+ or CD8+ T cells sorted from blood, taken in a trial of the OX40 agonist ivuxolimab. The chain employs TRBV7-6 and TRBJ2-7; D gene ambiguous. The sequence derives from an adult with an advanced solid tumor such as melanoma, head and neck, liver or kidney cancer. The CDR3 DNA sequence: TGTGCCAGCAGCCACGGTGGCGAGCAGTACTTC. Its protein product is CASSHGGEQYF.